Sequencing of this TCR beta chain was carried out in a study of T cell repertoires in cytomegalovirus infection. Comments on this clonotype: What it binds is unknown.

TCRdb used MiXCR to reprocess the reads, holding one entry per CDR3 protein. The sample yields roughly 280,000 distinct CDR3 sequences, under 25% seen once. The input for sequencing was cultured PBMCs, taken from culture after CMV antigen stimulation. This TCR came from a human donor in good health (CMV status not recorded). Some clones in this sample may be carry-over from other donors' samples.

The CDR3 DNA follows: TGCAGTGCTAGAGATCCCTTCGAAGCTTTCTTT. This translates into CSARDPFEAFF. The V gene is TRBV20-1, the J gene TRBJ1-1; D ambiguous. This CDR3 region has 11 residues. CDR1 and CDR2 (germline): DFQATT, SNEGSKA (reference sequence). Trimming took off 0 bases at V and 8 bases at J, with 7 bases between the two ends.